This T cell receptor beta chain was found in a study of CD8 T cells in ankylosing spondylitis (dated by TCRdb to 2016 to 2017). Looking at the study overall: T cell receptor beta repertoires were profiled in healthy donors and ankylosing spondylitis patients so that disease-linked TCR variants could be found. The full study cohort was made up of about 24 ankylosing spondylitis patients and approximately 100 healthy donors. Samples of peripheral blood were taken, and for ankylosing spondylitis patients, synovial fluid was collected as well. The study at large found these results: A CD8+ phenotype was shown by the disease-linked clones, which were found at relatively low frequencies in peripheral blood. Blood from ankylosing spondylitis patients appeared to be characterized by a TCR beta motif composed of eight highly homologous amino acid variants. According to the report, matched synovial fluid samples from ankylosing spondylitis patients were significantly enriched for the disease-linked clones. Some TCR beta motif variants had previously been reported in synovial fluid and blood of reactive arthritis patients, which suggested common disease-initiation mechanisms.

The run used an Illumina HiSeq 2500. Quantitative 5'-RACE with molecular barcodes was used to prepare TCR beta libraries. The authors' analysis ran thus. Disease-linked TCR variants were identified with a new computational method built on a probabilistic model of VDJ rearrangement. TCRdb cleaned the public reads at Q25 with fastp, built clones with MiXCR and kept in-frame beta chains. Rows are combined by CDR3 protein, so each entry shows the most common genes and DNA. The V and J calls follow TCRdb's processing rather than the paper's. For this sample the table gives approximately 42,000 distinct CDR3 sequences, of which over 3.5% were detected only once. Clones ranked in the top ten supply 4% of the sample. Ten or more counts support this clonotype. Its antigen is still unknown. The input lacks base qualities; no much larger clone sits a single base away. CDR1 and CDR2 are drawn from the germline V gene: SGDLS, YYNGEE. V lost 0 bases and J lost 7 bases; the stretch between them is 11 bases long. The CDR3 starts with the cysteine, ends with the phenylalanine, and has 13 residues. Just the 39-base CDR3 DNA is kept, in frame starting at base 1.

The rearrangement combines TRBV9 with TRBJ2-7; the D gene identity is not certain. The sequence was obtained from a female donor with ankylosing spondylitis or in good health (not recorded which). The sequencing input was blood, either unsorted or a sorted T cell fraction (not recorded which). The DNA reads as follows: TGTGCCAGCAGCGTAGGGGCGATGGGGGAGCAGTACTTC. Translated, it reads CASSVGAMGEQYF.